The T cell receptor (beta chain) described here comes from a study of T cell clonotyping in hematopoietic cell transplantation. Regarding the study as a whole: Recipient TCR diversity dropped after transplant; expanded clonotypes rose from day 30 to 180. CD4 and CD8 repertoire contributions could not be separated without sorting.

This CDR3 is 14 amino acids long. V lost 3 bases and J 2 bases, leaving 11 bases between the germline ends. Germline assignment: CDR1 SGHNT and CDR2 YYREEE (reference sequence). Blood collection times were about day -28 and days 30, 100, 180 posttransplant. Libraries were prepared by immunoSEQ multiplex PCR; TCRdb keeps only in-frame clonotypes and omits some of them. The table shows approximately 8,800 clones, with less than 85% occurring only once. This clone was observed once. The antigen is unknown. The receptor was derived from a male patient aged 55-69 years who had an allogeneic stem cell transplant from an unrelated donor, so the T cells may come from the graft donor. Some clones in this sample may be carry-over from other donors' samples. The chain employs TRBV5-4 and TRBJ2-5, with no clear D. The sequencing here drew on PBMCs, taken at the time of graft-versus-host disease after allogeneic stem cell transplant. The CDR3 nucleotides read TGTGCCAGCAGCTCAGGACGGTTTCAAGAGACCCAGTACTTC. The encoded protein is CASSSGRFQETQYF.